The rows below give T cell receptor beta chains drawn from one sample of a study of CD8 T cells in ankylosing spondylitis. One entry per CDR3 protein results from TCRdb running MiXCR on the 5' RACE reads. The sample records about 150,000 distinct CDR3 sequences, roughly 11% being singletons. The sample consisted of blood, either unsorted or a sorted T cell fraction (not recorded which). The receptors here all came from a female donor with ankylosing spondylitis or in good health (not recorded which). CDR3s include the opening cysteine and the closing phenylalanine or tryptophan. Expanded clones get a size class; other rows say once, few or many, or leave the size out.

j_call | v_call | clone_size | cdr3_aa
TRBJ2-1 | TRBV12-3/TRBV12-4 | many | CASSLPGWGGQFF
TRBJ1-1 | TRBV20-1 | many | CSARRTGNTEAFF
TRBJ1-4 | TRBV29-1 | many | CSVERFDRFNEKLFF
TRBJ1-1 | TRBV10-3 | few | CAIRTGSNTEAFF
TRBJ2-1 | TRBV12-3/TRBV12-4 | many | CASRQIGLAGMYNEQFF
TRBJ2-1 | TRBV9 | NA | CASSVGWGAGEQFF
TRBJ2-1 | TRBV5-1 | many | CASSSGTSGSNEQFF
TRBJ1-2 | TRBV11-2 | many | CASSQTPYRAGYTF
TRBJ1-1 | TRBV20-1 | many | CSARYRTGGTEAFF
TRBJ2-2 | TRBV5-6 | few | CASSWGRTNTGELFF
TRBJ2-2 | TRBV12-3/TRBV12-4 | many | CASSLAQLDTGELFF
TRBJ1-1 | TRBV18 | many | CASSPGRNTEAFF
TRBJ2-7 | TRBV7-2 | many | CASSTRHPPYEQYF
TRBJ1-2 | TRBV12-3/TRBV12-4 | many | CASSLVGQFALLNYGYTF
TRBJ2-2 | TRBV28 | NA | CASTGRQETGELFF
TRBJ2-2 | TRBV9 | NA | CASSSQRGETTGELFF